This T cell receptor (beta chain) was found in a study of metastatic and nonmetastatic thyroid tumors. This clone appeared many times. Its antigen remains unknown. This CDR3 is 13 amino acids long. The V gene's germline CDR1 is SGHAT and CDR2 FQNNGV. Trimming took off 4 bases at V and 0 bases at J, with 7 bases between the two ends. Through MiXCR, TCRdb re-clonotyped the PCR reads. Altogether 50,000 to 70,000 clones are present, about 4% being singletons, with the ten largest covering about a fifth. Broader study findings: Malignant tumors reportedly showed significantly higher TCR beta diversity than benign nodules in both blood and tumor.

Before thyroid surgery, none of the patients had received any treatment. Sequenced input: blood. The receptor's source is a female donor with papillary thyroid cancer or a benign thyroid nodule (not recorded which). Some clones in this sample may be carry-over from other donors' samples. This sequence joins TRBV11-2 and TRBJ2-7; TRBD1 is a possible D gene (6 bases). The CDR3 spells CASSSDSSYEQYF. The CDR3 DNA is TGTGCCAGCAGCTCGGACAGCTCCTACGAGCAGTACTTC.